The clone carrying this TCR beta chain was seen once. The V and J ends lost 6 bases and 2 bases, in that order; junction bases with no gene match: 5. CDR1 SNHLY and CDR2 FYNNEI come from the germline V gene. The CDR3 is 14 residues long. TCRdb's copy holds only in-frame clones and misses some; the assay was immunoSEQ multiplex PCR. The sample comprises 270,000 or so clones, approximately 89% of which are singletons, and roughly 5% rests with the top ten. The data were taken from a study of blood T cell repertoires in COVID-19. Study as a whole: The United States, Italy and Spain provided the acute and convalescent COVID-19 samples.

Sequencing input: peripheral blood. The chain combines TRBV2 with TRBJ2-3; TRBD1 aligns across 7 bases. This clonotype was obtained from a woman aged 40-49 years who had recovered from COVID-19. CDR3 protein: CASRGDRITDTQYF. The CDR3, as DNA: TGTGCCAGCAGAGGGGACAGAATCACAGATACGCAGTATTTT.